A single sample gave rise to the 17 T cell receptor beta chains below, sequenced in a study of beta chain features in type 1 diabetes. Expressed TCRB transcripts were sequenced because the isolated RNA had all been reverse transcribed beforehand. The method was immunoSEQ multiplex PCR; TCRdb's version includes in-frame clones alone and lacks a portion of them. The sample shows under 400,000 clones, less than 20% of them seen only once. The sequenced material came from naive CD4+ T cells from blood. The receptors come from a woman younger than 30 in good health.

This sequence joins TRBV2 and TRBJ1-1; no clear D. The CDR3 extends over 11 amino acids. Trimming removed 3 bases at V and 10 bases at J, with 9 bases between. Germline CDR1 is SNHLY and CDR2 is FYNNEI. CDR3 DNA: TGTGCCAGCAGTGAGAGGGTTGGAGCTTTCTTT. Its translation is CASSERVGAFF.

The V call is TRBV29-1, the J call TRBJ1-6; D remains unclear. There are 15 residues in the CDR3. Trimming shortened V by 7 bases and J by 1 base, and 14 bases separated the two germline ends. Germline assignment: CDR1 SQVTM and CDR2 ANQGSEA. The CDR3 loop is CSATNLGSYNSPLHF. In nucleotides, the CDR3 is TGCAGCGCCACGAATCTCGGTTCCTATAATTCACCCCTCCACTTT.

The rearrangement uses TRBV2 and TRBJ2-1; 7 bases map to TRBD2. The CDR3 sequence is 14 residues long. Losses at the gene ends were 5 bases for V and 8 bases for J; bases not matched to a gene: 9. Germline CDR1 and CDR2: SNHLY and FYNNEI. The CDR3 sequence is CASSRDYGADEQFF. CDR3 sequence (DNA): TGTGCCAGCAGTCGGGACTATGGGGCGGATGAGCAGTTCTTC.

The genes are TRBV25-1 and TRBJ2-7; 10 bases agree with TRBD1. V was pared by 6 bases and J by 6 bases, with 8 bases of the junction left unmatched. Germline V gene lookup returns CDR1 MGHDK and CDR2 SYGVNS. The CDR3 contains 14 residues. The CDR3 DNA sequence: TGTGCCAGCAGCCGAGGACAGGGGGTGGGCGAGCAGTACTTC. Translation: CASSRGQGVGEQYF.

There are a few counts of this clone. The CDR3 reads CASNPSGGYNEQFF. The CDR3 DNA reads TGCGCCAGCAACCCTAGCGGGGGCTACAATGAGCAGTTCTTC. The gene calls are TRBV5-1 and TRBJ2-1; TRBD2 agrees at 10 bases. V lost 6 bases, J lost 3 bases, and 3 bases stayed unmatched. There are 14 residues in the CDR3. Germline CDR1 is SGHRS and CDR2 is YFSETQ.

The chain has TRBV11-2 and TRBJ2-1; 12 bases map to TRBD2. The CDR3 covers 17 residues. Germline CDR1 reads SGHAT; CDR2 reads FQNNGV. Trimming removed 5 bases from V and 8 bases from J; junction bases left unmatched: 13. In nucleotides, the CDR3 is TGTGCCAGCAGCCCCGGACTAGCGGGGACCAGAATGCATGAGCAGTTCTTC. This codes for CASSPGLAGTRMHEQFF. The complete variable domain, with remaining parts taken from reference TRBV11-2 and TRBJ2-1, reads EAGVAQSPRYKIIEKRQSVAFWCNPISGHATLYWYQQILGQGPKLLIQFQNNGVVDDSQLPKDRFSAERLKGVDSTLKIQPAKLEDSAVYLCASSPGLAGTRMHEQFFGPGTRLTVL.

This clone was found a few times. The gene calls are TRBV18 and TRBJ2-5; a weak D match, TRBD1 (6 bases). The CDR3 is 14 amino acids. Trimming left V 3 bases short and J 1 base short, with 9 bases between. CDR1 and CDR2 from the germline V gene are KGHSH and LQKENI. The CDR3 DNA reads as TGTGCCAGCTCACCGGGACACCTCCAAGAGACCCAGTACTTC. Protein sequence: CASSPGHLQETQYF.

A note on this clone: The junction and the germline gene differ at one end; a read error may be behind it. V and J are TRBV9 and TRBJ1-1; D ambiguous. Germline CDR1 and CDR2: SGDLS and YYNGEE. This CDR3 is 13 amino acids long. The CDR3 is CASSGGKNPEAFF. DNA of the CDR3: TGTGCCAGCAGCGGCGGAAAGAACCCTGAAGCTTTCTTT.

This clone showed up just a few times. The chain employs TRBV27 and TRBJ2-3, with 8 bases fitting TRBD1. This CDR3 comprises 17 residues. V dropped 3 bases and J dropped 2; count of bases not matched to a gene: 10. Germline CDR1 MNHEY, CDR2 SMNVEV (reference sequence). The CDR3 protein is CASSLAGQGLSTDTQYF. CDR3 DNA: TGTGCCAGCAGTTTGGCCGGACAGGGCCTATCCACAGATACGCAGTATTTT.

For the CDR3, the DNA is TGTGCCAGCTCACCAACAGGGGGAATCAACTATGGCTACACCTTC. It is translated as CASSPTGGINYGYTF. This chain joins TRBV18 and TRBJ1-2; TRBD1 matches at 8 bases. Per the germline V gene, CDR1 is KGHSH and CDR2 is LQKENI. Trimming cost V 2 bases and J 2 bases; bases outside gene matches: 4. The CDR3 loop spans 15 amino acids.

The rearrangement links TRBV7-2 to TRBJ2-7, with 9 bases fitting TRBD2. Germline CDR1 SGHTA, CDR2 FQGNSA. The CDR3 has 18 residues. The V and J ends lost 1 base and 0 bases, in that order; junction bases with no gene match: 10. The CDR3 sequence is CASSLGAFTSGFSYEQYF. CDR3 DNA sequence: TGTGCCAGCAGCTTAGGGGCCTTTACTAGCGGGTTCTCCTACGAGCAGTACTTC.

The chain links TRBV5-6 to TRBJ1-2; D is possibly TRBD1 (6 bases). Trimming removed 2 bases from V and 7 bases from J, with 12 bases in between. The CDR3 covers 13 residues. The germline V gene has CDR1 SGHDT and CDR2 YYEEEE. The CDR3 DNA reads as TGTGCCAGCAGCTTACGGGGACAAGGTGGCTACACCTTC. It specifies CASSLRGQGGYTF.

This clone was counted between two and nine times. The chain couples TRBV7-8 to TRBJ2-1; D is possibly TRBD2 (6 bases). The CDR3 contains 12 residues. Trimming cost V 6 bases and J 4 bases, with 7 bases left between them. Germline V lookup: CDR1 SGHVS, CDR2 FQNEAQ. This CDR3 is CASRGTYNEQFF. The DNA for the CDR3 is TGTGCCAGCAGAGGGACTTACAATGAGCAGTTCTTC.

In its sample, this clone was seen a few times. This rearrangement joins TRBV6-1 to TRBJ2-1; 8 nucleotides line up with TRBD2. Germline V gene sequence: CDR1 MNHNS, CDR2 SASEGT. V trimming: 8 bases; J trimming: 8 bases; junction bases outside the gene matches: 14. This CDR3 is 15 amino acids long. In nucleotides, the CDR3 is TGTGCCAGCGGAACTAGCGGAGGATCTTTCGATGAGCAGTTCTTC. Amino acid sequence: CASGTSGGSFDEQFF.

This clone was detected a few times. This sequence joins TRBV7-9 and TRBJ2-7, with a weak D call TRBD1 (6 bases). This CDR3 contains 14 residues. V was clipped by 3 bases and J by 6 bases, with 15 bases between them. Germline CDR1 is SEHNR and CDR2 is FQNEAQ (reference sequence). CDR3 bases: TGTGCCAGCAGCTTCTACGACAGGCGATCCGAGCAGTACTTC. Amino acid sequence: CASSFYDRRSEQYF.

The chain has TRBV4-2 and TRBJ2-6, with 8 bases aligning to TRBD1. Germline CDR1 is LGHNA and CDR2 is YNFKEQ. Germline trimming cut 3 bases from V and 1 base from J; bases unmatched to any gene: 5. CDR3 length: 17 amino acids. The CDR3 here is CASSQDRVGSGANVLTF. As DNA, the CDR3 is TGTGCCAGCAGCCAGGACAGGGTAGGGTCTGGGGCCAACGTCCTGACTTTC.

The gene calls are TRBV7-2 and TRBJ1-4; TRBD1 matches at 8 bases. There are 14 residues in the CDR3. Germline CDR1 is SGHTA and CDR2 is FQGNSA. Unmatched junction bases numbered 4, after V lost 2 bases and J lost 8 bases. The CDR3 region has the DNA TGTGCCAGCAGCTTAACAGGGGGTTTAGAAAAACTGTTTTTT. This translates into CASSLTGGLEKLFF. The complete variable domain, with remaining parts taken from reference TRBV7-2 and TRBJ1-4, reads GAGVSQSPSNKVTEKGKDVELRCDPISGHTALYWYRQSLGQGLEFLIYFQGNSAPDKSGLPSDRFSAERTGGSVSTLTIQRTQQEDSAVYLCASSLTGGLEKLFFGSGTQLSVL.